The rows below give T cell receptor beta chains drawn from one sample of a study of blood T cell repertoires in COVID-19. Method: immunoSEQ multiplex PCR; TCRdb's copy keeps in-frame clones and lacks some. The table lists roughly 180,000 clones, about 85% of them singletons. What was sequenced was peripheral blood. The origin of the receptors is a woman aged 25 to 45 with active or convalescent COVID-19. Both conserved end residues are part of each CDR3. The D gene is left open where the match is weak. Expanded clones are given a class, and other clones once, few, many or no size at all.

v_call,j_call,clone_size,d_call,cdr3_aa,cdr3_nt
TRBV5-4,TRBJ2-4,-,-,CASSPDSAKNIQYF,TGTGCCAGCAGCCCGGACTCAGCCAAAAACATTCAGTACTTC
TRBV4-1,TRBJ2-7,-,-,CASSQGVPGAAYEQYF,TGCGCCAGCAGCCAAGGGGTGCCAGGGGCGGCTTACGAGCAGTACTTC
TRBV28,TRBJ2-7,-,-,CASRPPGTSPYEQYF,TGTGCCAGCAGGCCTCCGGGTACAAGCCCCTACGAGCAGTACTTC
TRBV28,TRBJ1-6,-,TRBD1,CASSFNYYDRDDYRSPLHF,TGTGCCAGCAGTTTTAACTACTATGACAGGGACGACTATAGATCACCCCTCCACTTT
TRBV3-1/TRBV3-2,TRBJ2-1,-,TRBD2,CASMGLAGAEQFF,TGTGCCAGTATGGGACTAGCGGGAGCTGAGCAGTTCTTC
TRBV5-1,TRBJ1-3,-,-,CASSLEGESSNTIYF,TGCGCCAGCAGCTTGGAGGGGGAGAGTTCGAACACCATATATTTT
TRBV7-2,TRBJ2-7,once,TRBD2,CASSLRLAAGEQYF,TGTGCCAGCAGCTTACGACTAGCGGCGGGGGAGCAGTACTTC
TRBV7-9,TRBJ1-2,few,-,CASSLVGDYGYTF,TGTGCCAGCAGCTTAGTAGGGGACTATGGCTACACCTTC
TRBV11-2,TRBJ2-3,-,-,CASSSLAFTSDTQYF,TGTGCCAGCAGCTCATTAGCTTTCACTAGCGATACGCAGTATTTT
TRBV2,TRBJ2-1,once,-,CASQRDPSGTSSYNEQFF,TGTGCCAGCCAACGCGACCCAAGCGGGACAAGCTCCTACAATGAGCAGTTCTTC
TRBV12-3/TRBV12-4,TRBJ1-1,-,-,CASLRVVNTEAFF,TGTGCCAGCCTGAGGGTAGTGAACACTGAAGCTTTCTTT